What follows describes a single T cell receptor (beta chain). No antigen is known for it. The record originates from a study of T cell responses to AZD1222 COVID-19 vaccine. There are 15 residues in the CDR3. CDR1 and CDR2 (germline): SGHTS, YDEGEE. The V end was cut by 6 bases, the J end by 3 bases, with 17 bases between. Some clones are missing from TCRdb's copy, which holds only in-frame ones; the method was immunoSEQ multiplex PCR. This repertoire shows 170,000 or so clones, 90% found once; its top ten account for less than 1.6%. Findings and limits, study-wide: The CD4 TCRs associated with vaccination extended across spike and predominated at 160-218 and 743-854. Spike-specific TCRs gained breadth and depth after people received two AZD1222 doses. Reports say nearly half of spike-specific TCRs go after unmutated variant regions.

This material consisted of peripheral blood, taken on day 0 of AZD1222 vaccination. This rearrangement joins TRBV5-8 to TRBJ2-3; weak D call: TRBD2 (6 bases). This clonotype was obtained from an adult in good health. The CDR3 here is CASTTGESATDTQYF. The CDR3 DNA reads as TGTGCCAGCACAACGGGGGAGTCAGCGACAGATACGCAGTATTTT.